This T cell receptor (beta chain) was found in a study of cytomegalovirus exposure and HLA in healthy donors. Overall study: Earlier findings included some 100 million unique TCR beta sequences obtained from about 180 million T cells.

The CDR3 totals 17 residues. V lost 1 base to trimming and J lost 0 bases, with 13 bases between them. Germline V lookup: CDR1 LGHNA, CDR2 YNFKEQ. PCR was performed using 60 Vbeta and 13 Jbeta primers. Assay: immunoSEQ multiplex PCR; the TCRdb copy retains only in-frame clones and omits some. This table has some 130,000 clones, roughly 84% appearing once. The clonotype was recovered from a girl aged 2-10 years in good health and CMV-seronegative. The sequencing sample was made of PBMCs. This sequence joins TRBV4-2 and TRBJ2-1; unclear D gene. CDR3 amino acids: CASSQVGALYSYNEQFF. For the CDR3, the DNA is TGTGCCAGCAGCCAAGTTGGAGCATTGTACTCCTACAATGAGCAGTTCTTC.